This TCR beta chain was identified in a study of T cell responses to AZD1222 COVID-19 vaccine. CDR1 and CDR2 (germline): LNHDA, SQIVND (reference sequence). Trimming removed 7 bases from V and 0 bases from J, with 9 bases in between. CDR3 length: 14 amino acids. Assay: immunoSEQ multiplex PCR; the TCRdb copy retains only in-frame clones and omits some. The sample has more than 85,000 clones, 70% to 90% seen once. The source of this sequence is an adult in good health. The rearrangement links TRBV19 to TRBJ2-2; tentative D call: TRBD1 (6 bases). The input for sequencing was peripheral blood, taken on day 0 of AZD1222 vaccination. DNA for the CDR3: TGTGCCAGTAAGGGGACATCGAACACCGGGGAGCTGTTTTTT. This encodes CASKGTSNTGELFF.